This TCR beta chain was recorded in a study of read filtering for tumor transcriptome and immune sequencing. Turning to the study itself: The cohort had roughly 17 men and approximately 14 women aged roughly 40 to 80, mean about 70 years.

Molecular barcoded adaptors covering alpha/delta and beta/gamma chains were used on 400 to 450 ng RNA. A single record per CDR3 protein comes from TCRdb applying MiXCR to the reads. The sample has 60,000 to 80,000 distinct CDR3 sequences, about 14% seen once; the top ten hold approximately 50%. Study-wide results and limits: IR-seq and RNA-seq agreed better without single-read clonotypes. The sorted CD138-negative fraction was a mixed bone marrow immune population, not purified T cells.

About this clonotype: The antigen is unknown.

Germline-derived CDR1 and CDR2 are GTSNPN and SVGIG (reference sequence). Unmatched junction bases numbered 3, after V lost 0 bases and J lost 1 base. This CDR3 region has 15 residues. The source material was a population of CD138-negative cells sorted from bone marrow. The receptor's source is a donor aged 40 or older with multiple myeloma. This chain uses TRBV30 with TRBJ1-5; 7 positions agree with TRBD1. Written as DNA, the CDR3 is TGTGCCTGGAGTGTAAGGGGACAGAGCAATCAGCCCCAGCATTTT. Encoded protein: CAWSVRGQSNQPQHF.